This paragraph reports one T cell receptor (beta chain). This sample stems from a study of T cell changes during pregnancy in multiple sclerosis. Here immunoSEQ multiplex PCR was the method, and the copy in TCRdb shows in-frame clones only, minus some. The profile shows more than 20,000 clones, roughly 90% of them singletons. Losses at the gene ends were 7 bases for V and 5 bases for J; bases not matched to a gene: 9. This CDR3 is built from 15 residues. Germline V gene sequence: CDR1 MDHEN, CDR2 SYDVKM. The sequence derives from a female donor in good health, enrolled as a control in a pregnancy study. The source was CD4+ T cells from peripheral blood mononuclear cells, collected after pregnancy. This chain connects TRBV28 to TRBJ2-7; 12 bases match TRBD2. CDR3 coding DNA: TGTGCCAGCAACGGCTGGTCTAGCGGGAGGGACGAGCAGTACTTC. Amino acids: CASNGWSSGRDEQYF.